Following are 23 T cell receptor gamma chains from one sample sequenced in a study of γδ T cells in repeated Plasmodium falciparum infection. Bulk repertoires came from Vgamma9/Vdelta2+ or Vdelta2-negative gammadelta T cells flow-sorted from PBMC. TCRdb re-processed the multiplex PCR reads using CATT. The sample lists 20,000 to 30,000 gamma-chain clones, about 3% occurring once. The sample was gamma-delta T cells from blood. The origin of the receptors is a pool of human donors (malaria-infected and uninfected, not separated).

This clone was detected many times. The CDR3 here is CALWEVQLLGWFKIF. CDR3 nucleotides: TGTGCCTTGTGGGAGGTGCAGTTGTTAGGTTGGTTCAAGATATTT. The chain combines TRGV9 with TRGJP1. The CDR3 has 15 residues. In germline, CDR1 is GITISATS, CDR2 ISYDGTV (reference sequence). Trimming removed 0 bases from V and 8 bases from J; junction bases left unmatched: 9.

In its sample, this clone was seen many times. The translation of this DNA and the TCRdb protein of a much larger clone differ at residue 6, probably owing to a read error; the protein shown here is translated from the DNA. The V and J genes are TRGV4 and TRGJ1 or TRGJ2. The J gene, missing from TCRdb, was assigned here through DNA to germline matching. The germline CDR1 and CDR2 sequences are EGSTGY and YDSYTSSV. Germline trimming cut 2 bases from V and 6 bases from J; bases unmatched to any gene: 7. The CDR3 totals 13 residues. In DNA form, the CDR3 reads TGTGCCACCTGGGATGTGCGGCTTTATAAGAAACTCTTT. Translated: CATWDVRLYKKLF.

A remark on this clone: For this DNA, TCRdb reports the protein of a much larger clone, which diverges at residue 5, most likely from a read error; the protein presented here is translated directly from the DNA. The CDR3 region is CATWGSCKRYKKLF. DNA for the CDR3: TGTGCCACCTGGGGCTCCTGTAAGCGGTATAAGAAACTCTTT. The chain combines TRGV5 with TRGJ1 or TRGJ2. Since TCRdb gives no J gene, matching the DNA to germline was used here to assign it. Per germline, CDR1 VINAFY and CDR2 YDVSNSKD. The CDR3 covers 14 residues. Trimming took 5 bases from V and 7 from J; bases not matched to a gene: 14.

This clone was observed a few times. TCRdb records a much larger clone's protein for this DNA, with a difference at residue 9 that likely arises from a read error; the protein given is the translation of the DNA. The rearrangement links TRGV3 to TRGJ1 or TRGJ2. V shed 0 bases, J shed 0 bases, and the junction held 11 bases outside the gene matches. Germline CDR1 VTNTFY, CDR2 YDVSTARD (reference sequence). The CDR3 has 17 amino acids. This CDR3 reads CATWDRRQAVNYYKKLF. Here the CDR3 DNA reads TGTGCCACCTGGGACAGGCGACAGGCCGTGAATTATTATAAGAAACTCTTT.

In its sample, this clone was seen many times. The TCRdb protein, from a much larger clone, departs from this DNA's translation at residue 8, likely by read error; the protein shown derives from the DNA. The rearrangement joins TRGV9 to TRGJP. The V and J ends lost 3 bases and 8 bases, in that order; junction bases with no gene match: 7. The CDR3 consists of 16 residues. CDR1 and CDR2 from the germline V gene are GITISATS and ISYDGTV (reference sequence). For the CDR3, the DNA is TGTGCCTTGTGGGAGCACCAAAAGTTGGGCAAAAAAATCAAGGTATTT. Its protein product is CALWEHQKLGKKIKVF.

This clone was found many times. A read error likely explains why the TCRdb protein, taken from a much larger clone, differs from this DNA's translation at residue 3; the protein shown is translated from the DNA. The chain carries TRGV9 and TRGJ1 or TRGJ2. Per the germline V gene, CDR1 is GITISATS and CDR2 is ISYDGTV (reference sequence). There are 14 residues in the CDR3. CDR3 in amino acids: CASWEVRGGGKKLF. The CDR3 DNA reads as TGTGCCTCGTGGGAGGTGCGAGGAGGAGGTAAGAAACTCTTT.

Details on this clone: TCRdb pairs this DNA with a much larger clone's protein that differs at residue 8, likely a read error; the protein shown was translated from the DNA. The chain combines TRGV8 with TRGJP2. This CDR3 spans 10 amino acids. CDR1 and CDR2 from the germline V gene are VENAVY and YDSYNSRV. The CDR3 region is CATQNWIRTF. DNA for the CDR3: TGTGCCACACAGAATTGGATCAGGACGTTT.

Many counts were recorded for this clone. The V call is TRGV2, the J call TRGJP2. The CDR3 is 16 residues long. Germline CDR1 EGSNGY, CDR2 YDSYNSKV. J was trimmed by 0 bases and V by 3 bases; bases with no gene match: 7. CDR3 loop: CATWDLKDSSDWIKTF. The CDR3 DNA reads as TGTGCCACCTGGGACCTAAAAGATAGTAGTGATTGGATCAAGACGTTT.

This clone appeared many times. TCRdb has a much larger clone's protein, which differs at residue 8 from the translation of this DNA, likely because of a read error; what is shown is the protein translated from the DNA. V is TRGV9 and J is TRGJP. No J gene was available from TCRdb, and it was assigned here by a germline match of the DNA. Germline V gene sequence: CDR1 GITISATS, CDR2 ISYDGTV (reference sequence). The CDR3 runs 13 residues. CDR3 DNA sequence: TGTGCCTTGGGGGAGTTGGGCCAAAAAATCAAGGTATTT. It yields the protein CALGELGQKIKVF.

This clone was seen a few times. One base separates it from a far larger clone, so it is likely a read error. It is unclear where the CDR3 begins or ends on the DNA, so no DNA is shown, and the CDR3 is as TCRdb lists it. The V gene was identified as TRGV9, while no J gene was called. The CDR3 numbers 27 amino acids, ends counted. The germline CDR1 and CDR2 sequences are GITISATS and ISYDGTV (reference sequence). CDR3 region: CALFQRNSLAVEQHLLSQVSIGRIQHF.

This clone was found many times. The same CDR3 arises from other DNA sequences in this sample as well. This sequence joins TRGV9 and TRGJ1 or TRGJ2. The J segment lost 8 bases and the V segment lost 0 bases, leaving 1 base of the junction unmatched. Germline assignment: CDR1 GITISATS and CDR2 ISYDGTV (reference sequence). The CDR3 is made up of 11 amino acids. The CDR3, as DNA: TGTGCCTTGTGGGAGGTGCATAAGAAACTCTTT. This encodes CALWEVHKKLF.

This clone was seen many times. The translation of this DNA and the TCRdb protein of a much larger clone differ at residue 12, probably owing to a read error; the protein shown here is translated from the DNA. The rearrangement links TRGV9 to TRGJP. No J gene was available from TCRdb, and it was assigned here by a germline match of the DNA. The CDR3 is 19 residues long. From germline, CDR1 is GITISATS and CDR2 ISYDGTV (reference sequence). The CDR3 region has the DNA TGTGCCTTGTGGGAGGTGCATTTGGTGAGGGAGTTTGGCAAAAAAATCAAGGTATTT. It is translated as CALWEVHLVREFGKKIKVF.

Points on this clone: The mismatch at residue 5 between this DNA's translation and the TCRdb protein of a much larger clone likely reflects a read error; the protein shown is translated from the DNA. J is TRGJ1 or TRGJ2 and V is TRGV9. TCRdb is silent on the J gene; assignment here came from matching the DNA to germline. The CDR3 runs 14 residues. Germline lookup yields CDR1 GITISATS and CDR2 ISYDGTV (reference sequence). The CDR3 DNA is TGTGCCTTGTGGGTGGTGACAAGTTGTTATAAGAAACTCTTT. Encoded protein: CALWVVTSCYKKLF.

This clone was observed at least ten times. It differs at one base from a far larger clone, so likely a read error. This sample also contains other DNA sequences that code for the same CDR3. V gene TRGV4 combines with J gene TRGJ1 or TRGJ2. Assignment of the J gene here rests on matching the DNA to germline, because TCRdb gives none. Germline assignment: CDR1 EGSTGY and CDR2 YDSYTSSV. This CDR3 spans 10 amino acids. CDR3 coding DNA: TGTGCCACTTGGGATTGTGAGAAACTCTTT. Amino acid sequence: CATWDCEKLF.

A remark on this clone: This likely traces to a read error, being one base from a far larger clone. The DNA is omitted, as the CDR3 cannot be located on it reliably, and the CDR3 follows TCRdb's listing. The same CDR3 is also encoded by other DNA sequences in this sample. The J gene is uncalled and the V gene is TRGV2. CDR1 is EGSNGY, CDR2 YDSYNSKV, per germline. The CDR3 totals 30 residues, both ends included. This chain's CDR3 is CATWDGAIRNSLAVEQHLLSQVSIGRIQHF.

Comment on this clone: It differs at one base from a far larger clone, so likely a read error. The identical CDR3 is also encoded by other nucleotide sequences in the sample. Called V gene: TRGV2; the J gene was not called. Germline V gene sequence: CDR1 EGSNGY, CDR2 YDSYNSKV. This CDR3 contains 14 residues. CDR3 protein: CATWDASFYYKKLF. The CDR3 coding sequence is TGTGCCACCTGGGACGCTTCTTTTTATTATAAGAAACTTTTT.

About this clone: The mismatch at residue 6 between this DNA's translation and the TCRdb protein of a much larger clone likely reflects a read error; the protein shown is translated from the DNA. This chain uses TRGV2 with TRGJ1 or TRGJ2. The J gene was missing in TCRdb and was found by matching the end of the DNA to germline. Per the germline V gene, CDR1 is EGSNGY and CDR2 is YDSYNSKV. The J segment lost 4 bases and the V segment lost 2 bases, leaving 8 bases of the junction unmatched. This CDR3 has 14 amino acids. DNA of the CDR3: TGTGCCACCTGGGACGATCGACCCTATTATAAGAAACTCTTT. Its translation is CATWDDRPYYKKLF.

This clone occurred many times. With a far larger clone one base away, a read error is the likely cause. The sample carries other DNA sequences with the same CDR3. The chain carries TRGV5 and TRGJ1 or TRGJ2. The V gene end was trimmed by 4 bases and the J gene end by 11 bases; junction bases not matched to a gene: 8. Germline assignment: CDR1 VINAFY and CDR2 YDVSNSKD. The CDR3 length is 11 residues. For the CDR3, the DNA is TGTGCCACCTGGGATGGCCCAGAGAAACTCTTT. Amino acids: CATWDGPEKLF.

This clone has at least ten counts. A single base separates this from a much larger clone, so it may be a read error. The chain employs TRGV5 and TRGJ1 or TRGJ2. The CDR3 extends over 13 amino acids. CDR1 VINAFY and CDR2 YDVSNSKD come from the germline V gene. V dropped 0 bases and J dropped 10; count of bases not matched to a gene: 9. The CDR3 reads CATWDRPFYKKLF. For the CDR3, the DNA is TGTGCCACCTGGGACAGGCCCTTTTACAAGAAACTCTTT.

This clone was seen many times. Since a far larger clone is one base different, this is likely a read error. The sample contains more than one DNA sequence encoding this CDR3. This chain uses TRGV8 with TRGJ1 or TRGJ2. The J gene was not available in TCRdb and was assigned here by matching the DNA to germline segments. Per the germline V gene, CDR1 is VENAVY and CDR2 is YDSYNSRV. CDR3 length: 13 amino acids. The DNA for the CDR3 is TGTGCCACCTGGGATGACAATTACTATAAGAAACTCTTT. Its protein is CATWDDNYYKKLF.

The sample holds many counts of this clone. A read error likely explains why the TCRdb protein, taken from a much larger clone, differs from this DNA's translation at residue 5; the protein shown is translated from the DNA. The CDR3 reads CALWKVRKIKVF. Written as DNA, the CDR3 is TGTGCCTTGTGGAAGGTTAGGAAAATCAAGGTATTT. The chain carries TRGV9 and TRGJP. Germline V gene lookup returns CDR1 GITISATS and CDR2 ISYDGTV (reference sequence). The CDR3 runs to 12 residues.

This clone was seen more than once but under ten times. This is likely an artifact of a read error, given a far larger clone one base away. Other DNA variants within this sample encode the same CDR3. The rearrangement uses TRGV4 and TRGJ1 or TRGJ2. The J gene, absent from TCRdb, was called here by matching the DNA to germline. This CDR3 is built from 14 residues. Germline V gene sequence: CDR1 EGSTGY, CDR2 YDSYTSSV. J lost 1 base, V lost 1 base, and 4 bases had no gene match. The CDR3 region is CATWDGLNYYKKLF. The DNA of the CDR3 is TGTGCCACCTGGGATGGTTTAAATTATTATAAGAAACTCTTT.

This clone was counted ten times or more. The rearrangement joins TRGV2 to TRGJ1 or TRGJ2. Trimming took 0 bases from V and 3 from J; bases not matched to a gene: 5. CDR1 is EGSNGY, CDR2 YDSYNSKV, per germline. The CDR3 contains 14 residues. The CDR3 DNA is TGTGCCACCTGGGACGGGCGTTTTTATTATAAGAAACTCTTT. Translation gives CATWDGRFYYKKLF.